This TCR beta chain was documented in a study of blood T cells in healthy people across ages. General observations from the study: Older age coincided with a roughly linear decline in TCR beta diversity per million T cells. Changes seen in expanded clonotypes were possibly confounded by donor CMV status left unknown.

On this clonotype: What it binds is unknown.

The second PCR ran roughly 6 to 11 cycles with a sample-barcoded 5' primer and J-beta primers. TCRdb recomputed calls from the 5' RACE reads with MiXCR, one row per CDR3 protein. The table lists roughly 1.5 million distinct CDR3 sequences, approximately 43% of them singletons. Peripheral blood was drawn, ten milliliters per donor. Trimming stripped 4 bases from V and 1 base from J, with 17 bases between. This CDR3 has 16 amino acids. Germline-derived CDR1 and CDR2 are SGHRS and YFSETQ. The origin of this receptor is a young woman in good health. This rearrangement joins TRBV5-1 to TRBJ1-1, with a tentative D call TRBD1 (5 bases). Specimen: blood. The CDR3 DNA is TGCGCCAGCAGCCCGAAGGAGGGGAGCTCGAACACTGAAGCTTTCTTT. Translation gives CASSPKEGSSNTEAFF.